This is a list of T cell receptor beta chains from one sample in a study of T cell repertoires in cytomegalovirus infection. TCRdb called the reads again in MiXCR, with one record for every CDR3 protein. The sample contains 830,000 or so distinct CDR3 sequences, 32% of which appear only once. Their antigens remain unidentified. Sequencing was performed on cultured CD8+ T cells from PBMCs, taken from culture after CMV antigen stimulation. The source of these receptors is a human donor in good health (CMV status not recorded). Some clones in this sample may be carry-over from other donors' samples. The CDR3 runs from the conserved cysteine through the conserved F or W. The order of the fields is J gene, V gene, clone size, CDR3 protein. Clone sizes are given selectively: once, few, many, or a class where the clone is expanded.

J gene: TRBJ1-2; V gene: TRBV5-1; clone size: few; CDR3 protein: CASSLAGGGNYGYTF
J gene: TRBJ2-3; V gene: TRBV7-2; clone size: few; CDR3 protein: CASSLPTSGGAGDTQYF
J gene: TRBJ2-3; V gene: TRBV10-3; clone size: few; CDR3 protein: CAISAGKYTDTQYF
J gene: TRBJ2-3; V gene: TRBV11-2; clone size: many; CDR3 protein: CASSLLAGGGDTQYF
J gene: TRBJ2-1; V gene: TRBV9; clone size: few; CDR3 protein: CASSVGSFNEQFF
J gene: TRBJ1-1; V gene: TRBV3-1; clone size: NA; CDR3 protein: CASSPPRGRNTEAFF
J gene: TRBJ2-1; V gene: TRBV2; clone size: NA; CDR3 protein: CASREPGQGYNEQFF
J gene: TRBJ1-1; V gene: TRBV7-9; clone size: few; CDR3 protein: CASSQPGHHSTSLNTEAFF
J gene: TRBJ1-2; V gene: TRBV4-1; clone size: few; CDR3 protein: CASSPTTGDYGYTF
J gene: TRBJ1-6; V gene: TRBV7-9; clone size: few; CDR3 protein: CASSSIDRGRDSPLHF
J gene: TRBJ1-5; V gene: TRBV19; clone size: NA; CDR3 protein: CASSSPGGRGKQPQHF
J gene: TRBJ1-1; V gene: TRBV19; clone size: NA; CDR3 protein: CTSSTTVEQGQNTEAFF
J gene: TRBJ2-1; V gene: TRBV19; clone size: few; CDR3 protein: CASSSTRLEIAYNEQFF
J gene: TRBJ2-1; V gene: TRBV10-3; clone size: few; CDR3 protein: CAMQGTYNEQFF
J gene: TRBJ1-2; V gene: TRBV6-1; clone size: NA; CDR3 protein: CASRGTTNYGYTF
J gene: TRBJ2-1; V gene: TRBV24-1; clone size: NA; CDR3 protein: CATSAPQSGWPNGQFF
J gene: TRBJ2-3; V gene: TRBV19; clone size: NA; CDR3 protein: CASSMQGSSDTQYF
J gene: TRBJ2-7; V gene: TRBV7-8; clone size: NA; CDR3 protein: CASSLGGRSSYEQYF
J gene: TRBJ2-3; V gene: TRBV9; clone size: NA; CDR3 protein: CASSVEGSGGLSDTQYF
J gene: TRBJ2-3; V gene: TRBV6-5; clone size: few; CDR3 protein: CASSYSPRGIDTDTQYF
J gene: TRBJ2-1; V gene: TRBV4-3; clone size: NA; CDR3 protein: CASSQEDRGHNEQFF
J gene: TRBJ2-2; V gene: TRBV25-1; clone size: NA; CDR3 protein: CASTITGARGGTGELFF
J gene: TRBJ1-1; V gene: TRBV7-9; clone size: many; CDR3 protein: CASSLAGGQGNTEAFF
J gene: TRBJ2-7; V gene: TRBV6-6; clone size: NA; CDR3 protein: CASTDTGGGYEQYF
J gene: TRBJ2-1; V gene: TRBV7-9; clone size: NA; CDR3 protein: CASSFLAGGDNEQFF
J gene: TRBJ2-5; V gene: TRBV24-1; clone size: NA; CDR3 protein: CATSDGRLAGYQETQYF
J gene: TRBJ1-2; V gene: TRBV12-3/TRBV12-4; clone size: few; CDR3 protein: CASTGTGGYNGYTF
J gene: TRBJ1-2; V gene: TRBV3-1; clone size: few; CDR3 protein: CASSQERGSGYTF